The present T cell receptor (beta chain) was sequenced within a study of blood T cell repertoires in COVID-19. Generated by immunoSEQ multiplex PCR, the TCRdb table keeps only in-frame clones and is missing some. The repertoire has about 270,000 clones, less than 90% of them found once; the top ten carry approximately 12%. V lost 3 bases to trimming and J lost 0 bases, with 17 bases between them. Per germline, CDR1 MGHRA and CDR2 YSYEKL. The length of the CDR3 is 17 residues. This receptor was identified in a woman in her thirties with COVID-19, enrolled during active disease. Sequencing input: peripheral blood. V is TRBV4-1 and J is TRBJ2-5, with a tentative D call TRBD2 (6 bases). The CDR3 DNA is TGCGCCAGCAGCCATTATGGGACTCCAGGGTACCAAGAGACCCAGTACTTC. It translates to CASSHYGTPGYQETQYF.